This T cell receptor beta chain was observed in a study of early T cells in non-severe SARS-CoV-2 infection. General study findings and limits: A preference for anti-spike CD8 responses marked VDJdb matching, which missed private and CD4 specificities.

Points on this clonotype: Its antigen remains unidentified.

Germline assignment: CDR1 SGHVS and CDR2 FQNEAQ. The CDR3 runs 13 residues. Trimming took off 0 bases at V and 15 bases at J, with 15 bases between the two ends. The TCR library protocol was used to attach unique molecular identifiers. These identifiers were attached to individual cDNA molecules. TCRdb re-derived calls from the 5' RACE reads in MiXCR, one entry per CDR3 protein. Of 70,000 to 85,000 distinct CDR3 sequences listed, around an eighth are singletons. The origin of this receptor is an adult who was a healthcare worker with PCR-confirmed SARS-CoV-2 infection or an uninfected control (not recorded which). J is TRBJ2-1 and V is TRBV7-8, with D perhaps matching TRBD2 (7 bases). The sequenced sample consisted of whole blood. CDR3 loop: CASSLAGRGSWFF. The CDR3 region has the DNA TGTGCCAGCAGCTTAGCGGGGAGGGGGTCGTGGTTCTTC.